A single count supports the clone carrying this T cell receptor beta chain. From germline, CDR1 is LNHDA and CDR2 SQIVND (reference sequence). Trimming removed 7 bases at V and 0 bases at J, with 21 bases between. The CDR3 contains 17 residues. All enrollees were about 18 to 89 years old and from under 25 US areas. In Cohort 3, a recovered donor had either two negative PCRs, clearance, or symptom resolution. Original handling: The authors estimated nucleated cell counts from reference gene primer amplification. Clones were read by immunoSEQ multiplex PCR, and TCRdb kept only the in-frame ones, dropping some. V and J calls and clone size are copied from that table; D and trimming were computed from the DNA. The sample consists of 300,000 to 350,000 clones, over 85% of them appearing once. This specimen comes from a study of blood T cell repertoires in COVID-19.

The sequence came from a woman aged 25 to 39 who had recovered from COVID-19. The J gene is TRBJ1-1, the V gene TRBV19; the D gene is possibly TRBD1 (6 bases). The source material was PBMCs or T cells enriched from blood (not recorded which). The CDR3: CASTTPFYRDLNTEAFF. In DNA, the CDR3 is TGTGCCAGTACCACGCCTTTCTACAGGGACCTGAACACTGAAGCTTTCTTT.